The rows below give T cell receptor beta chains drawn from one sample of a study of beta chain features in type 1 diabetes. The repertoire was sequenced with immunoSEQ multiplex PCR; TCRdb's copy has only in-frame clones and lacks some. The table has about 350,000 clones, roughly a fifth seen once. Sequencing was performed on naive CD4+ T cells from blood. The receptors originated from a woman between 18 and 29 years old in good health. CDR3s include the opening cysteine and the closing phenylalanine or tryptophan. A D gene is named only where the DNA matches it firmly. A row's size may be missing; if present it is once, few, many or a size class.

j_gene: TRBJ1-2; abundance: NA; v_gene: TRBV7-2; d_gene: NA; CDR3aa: CASSLNQYGYTF; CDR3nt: TGTGCCAGCAGCTTAAACCAGTATGGCTACACCTTC
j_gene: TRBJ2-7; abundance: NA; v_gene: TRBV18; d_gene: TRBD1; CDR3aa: CASSQDRGHYEQYF; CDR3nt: TGTGCCAGCTCACAGGACAGGGGGCACTACGAGCAGTACTTC
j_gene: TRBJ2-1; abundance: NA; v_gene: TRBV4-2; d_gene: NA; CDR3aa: CASSPQIQDLSYNEQFF; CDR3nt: TGTGCCAGCAGCCCACAAATACAGGATCTCTCCTACAATGAGCAGTTCTTC
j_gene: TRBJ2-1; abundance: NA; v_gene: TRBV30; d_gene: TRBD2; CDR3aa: CAWSGLAGGPGEQFF; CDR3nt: TGTGCCTGGAGTGGACTAGCGGGAGGGCCCGGTGAGCAGTTCTTC
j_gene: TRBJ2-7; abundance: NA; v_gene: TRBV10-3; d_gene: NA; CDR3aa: CAISPSIAQQYF; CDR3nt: TGTGCCATCAGCCCATCCATCGCGCAGCAGTACTTC
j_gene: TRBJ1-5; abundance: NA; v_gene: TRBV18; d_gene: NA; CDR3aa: CASSPGTSVNQPQHF; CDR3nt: TGTGCCAGCTCACCAGGGACTTCGGTCAATCAGCCCCAGCATTTT
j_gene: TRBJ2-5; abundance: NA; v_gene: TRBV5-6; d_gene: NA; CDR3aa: CASSLVFQETQYF; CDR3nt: TGTGCCAGCAGCTTGGTCTTTCAAGAGACCCAGTACTTC
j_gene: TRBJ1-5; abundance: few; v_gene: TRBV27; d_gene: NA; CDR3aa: CASKKDTVGNQPQHF; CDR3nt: TGTGCCAGCAAAAAAGATACAGTTGGCAATCAGCCCCAGCATTTT
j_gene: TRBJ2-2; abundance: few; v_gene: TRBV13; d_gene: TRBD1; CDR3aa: CASSSTGGAGTGELFF; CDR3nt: TGTGCCAGCAGCTCAACAGGGGGCGCGGGCACCGGGGAGCTGTTTTTT
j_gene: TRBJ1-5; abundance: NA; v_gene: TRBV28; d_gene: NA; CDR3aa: CASSSSGAGNQPQHF; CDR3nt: TGTGCCAGCAGTTCCTCAGGGGCTGGCAATCAGCCCCAGCATTTT
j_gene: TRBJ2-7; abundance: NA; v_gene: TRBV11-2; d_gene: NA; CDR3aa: CASSFQRSSSYEQYF; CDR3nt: TGTGCCAGCAGCTTCCAGCGTTCGAGCTCCTACGAGCAGTACTTC
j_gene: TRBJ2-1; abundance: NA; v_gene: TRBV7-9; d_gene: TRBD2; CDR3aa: CASSSTRGESHNEQFF; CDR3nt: TGTGCCAGCAGCTCCACCCGGGGGGAATCTCACAATGAGCAGTTCTTC
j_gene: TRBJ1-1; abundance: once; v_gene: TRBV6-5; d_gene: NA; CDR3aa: CASSARNRLNTEAFF; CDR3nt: TGTGCCAGCAGTGCCCGTAACAGGTTAAACACTGAAGCTTTCTTT
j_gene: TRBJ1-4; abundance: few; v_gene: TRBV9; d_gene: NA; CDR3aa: CASSVTASTNEKLFF; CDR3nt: TGTGCCAGCAGCGTTACAGCCTCAACTAATGAAAAACTGTTTTTT
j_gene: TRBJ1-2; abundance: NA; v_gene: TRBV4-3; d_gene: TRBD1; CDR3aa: CASSQPGQLEAGYTF; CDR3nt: TGCGCCAGCAGCCAACCGGGACAGCTAGAGGCTGGCTACACCTTC
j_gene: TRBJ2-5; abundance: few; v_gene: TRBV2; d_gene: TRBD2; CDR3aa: CAGGGGAGGETQYF; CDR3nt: TGTGCCGGCGGGGGGGGCGCGGGAGGAGAGACCCAGTACTTC
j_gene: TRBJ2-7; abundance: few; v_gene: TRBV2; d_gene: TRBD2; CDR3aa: CASSEEGGTEQYF; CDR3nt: TGTGCCAGCAGTGAGGAGGGAGGGACTGAGCAGTACTTC
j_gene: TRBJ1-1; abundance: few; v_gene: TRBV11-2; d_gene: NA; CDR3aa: CASSSFLRNTEAFF; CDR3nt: TGTGCCAGCAGCTCGTTTCTCAGGAACACTGAAGCTTTCTTT
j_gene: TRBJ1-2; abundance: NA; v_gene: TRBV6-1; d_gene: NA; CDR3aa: CASSEARALRYGYTF; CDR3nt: TGTGCCAGCAGTGAAGCCAGGGCCCTTCGGTATGGCTACACCTTC
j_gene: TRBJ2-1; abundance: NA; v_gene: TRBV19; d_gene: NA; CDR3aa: CASSEQGIRFF; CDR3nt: TGTGCCAGTAGCGAACAGGGAATACGGTTCTTC
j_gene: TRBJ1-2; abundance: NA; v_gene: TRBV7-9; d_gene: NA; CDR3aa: CASSRDRNYGYTF; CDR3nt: TGTGCCAGCAGCCGTGACAGAAACTATGGCTACACCTTC
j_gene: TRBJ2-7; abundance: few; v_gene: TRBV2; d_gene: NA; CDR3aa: CASKTGTYEQYF; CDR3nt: TGTGCCAGCAAGACGGGAACCTACGAGCAGTACTTC
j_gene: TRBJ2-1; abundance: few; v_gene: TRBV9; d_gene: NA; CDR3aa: CASSFAQQGNEQFF; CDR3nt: TGTGCCAGCAGCTTCGCTCAACAGGGCAATGAGCAGTTCTTC
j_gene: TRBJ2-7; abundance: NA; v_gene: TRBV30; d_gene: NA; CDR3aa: CAWIPQGRRNFEQYF; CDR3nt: TGTGCCTGGATCCCTCAGGGGCGGCGGAACTTCGAGCAGTACTTC
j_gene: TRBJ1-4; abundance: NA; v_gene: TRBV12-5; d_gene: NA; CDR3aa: CASESGVEEKLFF; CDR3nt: TGTGCTTCCGAGTCAGGGGTGGAGGAAAAACTGTTTTTT
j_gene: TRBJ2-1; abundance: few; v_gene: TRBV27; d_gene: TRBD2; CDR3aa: CASSIASGRTFPLGKQFF; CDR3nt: TGTGCCAGCAGTATAGCTAGCGGGAGGACCTTTCCTTTAGGGAAGCAGTTCTTC
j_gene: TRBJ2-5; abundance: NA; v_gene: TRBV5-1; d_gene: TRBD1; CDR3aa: CASSIRQGETQYF; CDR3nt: TGCGCCAGCAGCATCCGACAGGGTGAGACCCAGTACTTC
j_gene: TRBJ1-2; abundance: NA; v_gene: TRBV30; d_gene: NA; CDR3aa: CALLFGGNYGYTF; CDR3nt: TGTGCCTTACTTTTCGGAGGGAACTATGGCTACACCTTC
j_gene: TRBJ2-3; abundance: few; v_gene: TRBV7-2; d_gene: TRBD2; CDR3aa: CASSPGLGVTDTQYF; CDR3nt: TGTGCCAGCAGTCCTGGACTAGGGGTCACAGATACGCAGTATTTT
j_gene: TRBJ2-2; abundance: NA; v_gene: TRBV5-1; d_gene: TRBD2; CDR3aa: CASSLALAGIAGELFF; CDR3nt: TGCGCCAGCAGCTTGGCCCTAGCGGGGATAGCCGGGGAGCTGTTTTTT
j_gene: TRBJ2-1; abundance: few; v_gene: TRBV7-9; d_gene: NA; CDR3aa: CASSIEGQLPGSEQFF; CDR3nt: TGTGCCAGCAGCATCGAGGGCCAACTACCGGGTAGCGAGCAGTTCTTC
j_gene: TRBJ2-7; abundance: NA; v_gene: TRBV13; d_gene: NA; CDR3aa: CASSPRDAYYEQYF; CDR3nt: TGTGCCAGCAGCCCGCGGGACGCGTACTACGAGCAGTACTTC
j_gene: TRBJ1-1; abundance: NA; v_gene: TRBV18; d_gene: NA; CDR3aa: CASSPGSDTEAFF; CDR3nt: TGTGCCAGCTCACCTGGCAGCGACACTGAAGCTTTCTTT
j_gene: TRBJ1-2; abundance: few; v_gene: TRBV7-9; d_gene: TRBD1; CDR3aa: CASSLTAPRGPLRGYTF; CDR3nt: TGTGCCAGCAGCTTAACGGCCCCCAGGGGGCCACTAAGGGGCTACACCTTC
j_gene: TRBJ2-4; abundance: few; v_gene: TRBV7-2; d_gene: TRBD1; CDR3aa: CASSPTGTVNIQYF; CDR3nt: TGTGCCAGCAGCCCCACCGGGACAGTTAACATTCAGTACTTC
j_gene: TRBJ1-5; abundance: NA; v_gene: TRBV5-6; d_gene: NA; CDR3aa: CASSFRGSLNQPQHF; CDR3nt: TGTGCCAGCAGCTTCCGGGGGTCCCTCAATCAGCCCCAGCATTTT
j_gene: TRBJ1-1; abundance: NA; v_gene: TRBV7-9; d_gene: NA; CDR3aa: CASSLTGYTEAFF; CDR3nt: TGTGCCAGCAGCTTAACGGGTTACACTGAAGCTTTCTTT
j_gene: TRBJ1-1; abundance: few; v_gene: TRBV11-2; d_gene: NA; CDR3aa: CASGTPKSTEAFF; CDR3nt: TGTGCCAGCGGGACTCCCAAAAGCACTGAAGCTTTCTTT
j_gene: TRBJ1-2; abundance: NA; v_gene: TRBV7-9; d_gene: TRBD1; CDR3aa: CASSSFTGQIYGYTF; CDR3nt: TGTGCCAGCAGCTCGTTTACGGGACAGATCTATGGCTACACCTTC
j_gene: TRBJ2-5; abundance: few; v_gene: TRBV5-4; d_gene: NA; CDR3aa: CASRYQGGRTETQYF; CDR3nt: TGTGCCAGCAGATACCAGGGGGGTAGGACAGAGACCCAGTACTTC
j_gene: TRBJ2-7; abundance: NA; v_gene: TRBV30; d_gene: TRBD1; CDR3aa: CAWRRTGSGEQYF; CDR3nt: TGTGCCTGGAGGCGGACAGGGTCGGGCGAGCAGTACTTC
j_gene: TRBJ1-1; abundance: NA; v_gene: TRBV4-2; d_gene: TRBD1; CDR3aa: CASSTLTGGTEAFF; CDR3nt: TGTGCCAGCTCAACCCTCACAGGGGGCACTGAAGCTTTCTTT
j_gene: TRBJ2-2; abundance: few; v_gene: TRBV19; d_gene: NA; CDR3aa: CASLPYTNTGELFF; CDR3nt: TGTGCCAGCCTTCCGTACACGAACACCGGGGAGCTGTTTTTT
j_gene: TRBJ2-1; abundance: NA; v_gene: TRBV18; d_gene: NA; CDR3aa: CASSPPGIPSNEQFF; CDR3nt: TGTGCCAGCTCACCACCCGGGATCCCTTCCAATGAGCAGTTCTTC
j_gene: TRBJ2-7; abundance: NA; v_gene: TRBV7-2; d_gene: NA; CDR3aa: CASSYSTGIREQYF; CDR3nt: TGTGCCAGCAGCTACTCGACAGGCATACGCGAGCAGTACTTC
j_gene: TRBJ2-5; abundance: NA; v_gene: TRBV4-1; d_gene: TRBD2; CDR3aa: CASSQAAGVETQYF; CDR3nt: TGCGCCAGCAGCCAAGCTGCGGGAGTAGAGACCCAGTACTTC